This T cell receptor beta chain was identified in a study of blood T cell repertoires in COVID-19. Per the study methods: Amplification from reference gene primers served as the basis for estimated nucleated cell counts. The repertoire was sequenced with immunoSEQ multiplex PCR; TCRdb's copy has only in-frame clones and lacks some. Clonal size and the V and J genes are those of that table, whereas D and trimming came from the DNA. This table has some 500,000 clones, less than 90% appearing once. Patients at the Seattle site were enrolled during active infection and followed longitudinally. CDR1 KGHSH and CDR2 LQKENI come from the germline V gene. The CDR3 sequence is 19 residues long. V was cut by 2 bases and J by 0 bases, with 23 bases left in between.

The chain links TRBV18 to TRBJ2-7, with a tentative D call TRBD2 (7 bases). This sequence was found in a woman between 45 and 60 years old with COVID-19, enrolled during active disease. Sequencing input: peripheral blood. The CDR3 nucleotides read TGTGCCAGCTCACCAAGGGGGGCGCGGGGGACGGAGAGCTCCTACGAGCAGTACTTC. Its translation: CASSPRGARGTESSYEQYF.